These T cell receptor beta chains were read from a single sample in a study of T cell responses to AZD1222 COVID-19 vaccine. The table came from immunoSEQ multiplex PCR; TCRdb's copy has only in-frame clones and leaves some out. The sample contains around 66,000 clones, 88% of which appear only once. The sequencing here drew on peripheral blood, taken 28 days after the second dose of the MenACWY control vaccine. All receptors come from an adult who received the MenACWY meningococcal vaccine as a control. Both conserved end residues are part of each CDR3. Some rows mark clone size as missing; the rest say once, few, many or name a class of expanded clone.

TRBJ2-3,TRBV4-2,NA,CASSQVMGATDTQYF
TRBJ1-2,TRBV28,NA,CASSSSWTGGRNYGYTF
TRBJ2-1,TRBV19,NA,CASRSRDSYNEQFF
TRBJ1-1,TRBV19,NA,CASTSTGAAGATEAFF
TRBJ1-1,TRBV9,NA,CASSVVREGEAFF
TRBJ1-2,TRBV9,few,CASSGTGGWGYAF
TRBJ2-1,TRBV18,few,CASSRLRGASYNEQFF
TRBJ1-2,TRBV27,few,CASSLSGRLGYGYTF
TRBJ1-1,TRBV28,NA,CASSSPNHRGATLHEAFF
TRBJ1-4,TRBV5-1,NA,CASSLDRAAPSEKLFF
TRBJ1-3,TRBV2,NA,CASSRTGISGNTIYF
TRBJ1-5,TRBV7-9,NA,CASSPGTDHQPQHF
TRBJ1-1,TRBV11-2,NA,CASRSTGEAFF
TRBJ1-5,TRBV28,NA,CASTGGHQPQHF
TRBJ1-1,TRBV6-2/TRBV6-3,few,CASSYVRVNTEAFF
TRBJ1-2,TRBV2,NA,CASTGTGTGGYTF
TRBJ2-3,TRBV5-1,NA,CASRITGFADTQYF
TRBJ1-5,TRBV19,NA,CASSMTVSTNQPQHF
TRBJ1-1,TRBV5-6,NA,CASSWGGENTEAFF
TRBJ1-1,TRBV10-3,NA,CAITISPNTEAFF
TRBJ2-7,TRBV29-1,medium-sized,CSGTDREPYEQYF
TRBJ2-7,TRBV2,NA,CASSEGASGGYEQYF
TRBJ1-4,TRBV5-5,once,CASSLWGFNEKLFF
TRBJ2-1,TRBV5-1,few,CASSLAPGGLYNEQFF
TRBJ2-2,TRBV24-1,NA,CATSDNGQLIPNTGELFF
TRBJ2-1,TRBV12-3/TRBV12-4,NA,CASRDRGYNEQFF
TRBJ1-1,TRBV18,once,CASSPRTGTDKEAFF
TRBJ1-5,TRBV7-2,NA,CASSPAGDQPQHF
TRBJ1-1,TRBV4-3,NA,CASSRDPGLGNTEAFF
TRBJ1-5,TRBV28,NA,CASTGGWNQPQHF
TRBJ1-4,TRBV7-9,NA,CASSPGATNEKLFF
TRBJ1-2,TRBV11-2,NA,CASRTQGAARYGYTF
TRBJ1-1,TRBV7-9,NA,CASSLGDTGGRTEAFF
TRBJ1-1,TRBV21-1,NA,CASSKTGGDVRTEAFF
TRBJ1-2,TRBV19,NA,CASSGIGFNYGYTF
TRBJ2-4,TRBV7-9,NA,CASSLKAGTTWNIQYF
TRBJ1-5,TRBV28,NA,CASSIAGVHQPQHF
TRBJ1-2,TRBV4-2,NA,CASSQATGGDYGYTF
TRBJ1-1,TRBV10-2,NA,CAALGLGETEAFF
TRBJ2-6,TRBV5-4,NA,CASSNWGANVLTF
TRBJ2-1,TRBV19,NA,CASSIKTGIGYNEQFF
TRBJ1-5,TRBV28,NA,CASRGIHSNQPQHF
TRBJ2-3,TRBV18,NA,CASSLHGGTDTQYF
TRBJ1-2,TRBV7-8,NA,CASSRPFDRVDDGYTF
TRBJ2-1,TRBV7-9,NA,CASSPGRYEQFF
TRBJ2-7,TRBV5-1,once,CASSLGLAGGSYEQYF
TRBJ1-1,TRBV4-1,once,CASSQVPQGRNTEAFF
TRBJ2-7,TRBV6-1,NA,CASSEDQAVSYEQYF
TRBJ2-5,TRBV28,NA,CASRRQETQYF
TRBJ1-1,TRBV11-3,NA,CASSLDGNGGTEAFF